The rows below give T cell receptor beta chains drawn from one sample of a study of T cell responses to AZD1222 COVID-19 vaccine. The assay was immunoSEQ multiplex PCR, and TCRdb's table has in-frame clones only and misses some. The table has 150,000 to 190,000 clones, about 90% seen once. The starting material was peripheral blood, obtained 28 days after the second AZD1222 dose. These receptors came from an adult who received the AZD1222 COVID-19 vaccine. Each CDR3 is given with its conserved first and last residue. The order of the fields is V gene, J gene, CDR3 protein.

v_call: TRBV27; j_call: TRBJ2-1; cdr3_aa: CASSPGGDEQFF
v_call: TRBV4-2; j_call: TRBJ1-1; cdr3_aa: CASSQEVGNTEAFF
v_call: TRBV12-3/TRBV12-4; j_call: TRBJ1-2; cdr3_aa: CASAWTGSLGYTF
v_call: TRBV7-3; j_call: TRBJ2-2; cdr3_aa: CASSPQAGELFF
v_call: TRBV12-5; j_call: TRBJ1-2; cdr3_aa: CASVASRTAANYGYTF
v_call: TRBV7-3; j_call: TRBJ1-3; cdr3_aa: CASSLGQTGTIYF
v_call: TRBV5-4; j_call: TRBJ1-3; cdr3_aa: CASSLSTGALIF
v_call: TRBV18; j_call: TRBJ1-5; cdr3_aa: CASSPGSSNQPQHF
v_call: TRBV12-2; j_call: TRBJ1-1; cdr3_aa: CASRPKRGMDEMNTEAFF
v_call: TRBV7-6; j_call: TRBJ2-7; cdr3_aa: CASSPRGRGRALSEQYF
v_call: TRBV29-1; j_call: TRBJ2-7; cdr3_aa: CSVDGLAGGTGEQYF
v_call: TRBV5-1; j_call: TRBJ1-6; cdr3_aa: CASSLDAANSPLHF
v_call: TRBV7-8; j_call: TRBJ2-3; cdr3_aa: CASSLGLRGSTDTQYF
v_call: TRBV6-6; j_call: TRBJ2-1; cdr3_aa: CASSPLNEQFF
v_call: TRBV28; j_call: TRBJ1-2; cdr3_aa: CASSSASGYTF
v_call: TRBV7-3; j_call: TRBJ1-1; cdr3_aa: CASSLQGAGTEAFF
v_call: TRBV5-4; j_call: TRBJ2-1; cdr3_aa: CASSLAGRGDNEQFF
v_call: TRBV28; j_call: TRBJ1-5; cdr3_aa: CASRPGQSNQPQHF
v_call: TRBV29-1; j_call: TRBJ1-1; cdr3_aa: CSVDRGMNTEAFF
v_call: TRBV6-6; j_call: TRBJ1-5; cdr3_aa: CASSTKGDQPQHF
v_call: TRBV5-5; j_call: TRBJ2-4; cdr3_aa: CASSPGTPLAKNIQYF
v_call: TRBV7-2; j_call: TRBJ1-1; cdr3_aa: CASSKQGYTEAFF
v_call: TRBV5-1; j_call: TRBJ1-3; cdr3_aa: CASSRDRADTIYF
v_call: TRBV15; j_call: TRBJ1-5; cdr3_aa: CATSRDGRSNQPQHF
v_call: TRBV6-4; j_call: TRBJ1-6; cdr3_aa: CASSPGGNSPLHF
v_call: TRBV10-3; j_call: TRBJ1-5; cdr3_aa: CAISESDSSNQPQHF
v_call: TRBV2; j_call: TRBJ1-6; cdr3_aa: CASSEGQRYNSPLHF
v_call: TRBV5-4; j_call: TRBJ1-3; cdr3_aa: CASSSGQPGNTIYF
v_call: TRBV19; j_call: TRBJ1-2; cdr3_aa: CASGQVNYGYTF
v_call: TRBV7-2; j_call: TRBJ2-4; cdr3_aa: CASTIPGTSGRAKNIQYF
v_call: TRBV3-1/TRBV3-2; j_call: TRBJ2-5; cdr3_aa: CASSQETSGTSGGETQYF
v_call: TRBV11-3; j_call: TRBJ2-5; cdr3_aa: CASSWGLAGVGQETQYF
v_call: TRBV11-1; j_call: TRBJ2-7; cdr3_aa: CASSLVRAHEQYF
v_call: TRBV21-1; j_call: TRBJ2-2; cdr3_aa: CAASGRDTGELFF
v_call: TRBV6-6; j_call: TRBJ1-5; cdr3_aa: CASKPQGRSDNQPQHF
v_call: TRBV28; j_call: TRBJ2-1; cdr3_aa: CASSQIDRGKSNEQFF
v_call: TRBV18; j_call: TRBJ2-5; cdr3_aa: CASSLDREETQYF
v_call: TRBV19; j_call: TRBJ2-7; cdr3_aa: CASSRGTGAQAYEQYF
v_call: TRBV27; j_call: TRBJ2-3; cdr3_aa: CASSGANTQYF
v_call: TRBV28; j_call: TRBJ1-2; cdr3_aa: CASEFYGYTF
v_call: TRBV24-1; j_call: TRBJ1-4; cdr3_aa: CATSEGQGAREKLFF
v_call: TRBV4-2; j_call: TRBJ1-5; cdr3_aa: CASSQDRDKPQHF
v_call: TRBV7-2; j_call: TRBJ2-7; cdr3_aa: CASSSSGTIYEQYF
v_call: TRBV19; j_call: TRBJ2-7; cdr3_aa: CASSLQTAGAMYEQYF